One sample yielded the 18 T cell receptor beta chains listed below, sequenced in a study of blood T cell repertoires in COVID-19. TCRdb's table, derived via immunoSEQ multiplex PCR, lists solely in-frame clones and lacks some. In the table there are around 140,000 clones, 75% to 90% of which are singletons. Sequenced material: peripheral blood. Receptors were obtained from a man aged 60-69 years with active or convalescent COVID-19.

J is TRBJ2-7 and V is TRBV6-5; 9 nucleotides align to TRBD2. V lost 4 bases to trimming and J lost 7 bases; unmatched junction nucleotides: 11. There are 15 residues in the CDR3. The V gene's germline CDR1 is MNHEY and CDR2 SVGAGI. The CDR3 is CASSFVAGAAKEQYF. The CDR3 nucleotides are TGTGCCAGCAGTTTTGTAGCGGGAGCCGCCAAGGAGCAGTACTTC.

CDR3 in DNA: TGTGCCAGTAGTACCGGACAGGGTGGAACTGAAGCTTTCTTT. Translation: CASSTGQGGTEAFF. V gene TRBV19 combines with J gene TRBJ1-1; 8 nucleotides match TRBD1. Germline CDR1 reads LNHDA; CDR2 reads SQIVND (reference sequence). The CDR3 runs 14 residues. With V trimmed by 4 bases and J by 5 bases, 6 bases remained unmatched.

The chain carries TRBV7-9 and TRBJ1-1, with a tentative D call TRBD1 (6 bases). The germline V and J ends were trimmed by 1 base and 5 bases, with 17 bases remaining between them. Per the germline V gene, CDR1 is SEHNR and CDR2 is FQNEAQ (reference sequence). The CDR3 has 16 amino acids. CDR3 protein: CASSLGTGLVRTEAFF. CDR3 in DNA: TGTGCCAGCAGCTTAGGTACAGGGTTGGTGAGAACTGAAGCTTTCTTT.

The CDR3 sequence is CASRLAGGNTGELFF. Written as DNA, the CDR3 is TGTGCCAGCAGATTAGCGGGAGGAAACACCGGGGAGCTGTTTTTT. This chain connects TRBV7-3 to TRBJ2-2; 10 nucleotides match TRBD2. Losses at the gene ends were 6 bases for V and 2 bases for J; bases not matched to a gene: 3. In germline, CDR1 is SGHTA, CDR2 FQGTGA. The CDR3 loop spans 15 amino acids.

The V and J genes are TRBV9 and TRBJ1-2, with a possible D match to TRBD1 (5 bases). Germline V gives CDR1 SGDLS, CDR2 YYNGEE. Trimming removed 3 bases at V and 5 bases at J, with 17 bases between. The length of the CDR3 is 15 residues. As DNA, the CDR3 is TGTGCCAGCAGCGCGGCCAGACAGAGCCCTTATGGCTACACCTTC. Translated: CASSAARQSPYGYTF.

The chain carries TRBV6-5 and TRBJ2-4, with 8 positions matching TRBD1. In germline, CDR1 is MNHEY, CDR2 SVGAGI. The CDR3 covers 15 residues. V lost 6 bases and J lost 1; bases outside the gene matches: 5. The CDR3: CASSPRDRAKNIQYF. DNA of the CDR3: TGTGCCAGCAGCCCCCGGGACAGGGCCAAAAACATTCAGTACTTC.

V and J are TRBV19 and TRBJ1-4, with D possibly being TRBD1 (6 bases). Trimming shortened V by 9 bases and J by 0 bases, and 11 bases separated the two germline ends. This CDR3 has 14 amino acids. Germline V lookup: CDR1 LNHDA, CDR2 SQIVND (reference sequence). The CDR3 loop reads CASRTVATNEKLFF. The CDR3 nucleotides are TGTGCCAGCAGGACAGTTGCAACTAATGAAAAACTGTTTTTT.

The V gene is TRBV19, the J gene TRBJ1-1, with a weak D call TRBD1 (5 bases). CDR3 length: 13 amino acids. Germline V gives CDR1 LNHDA, CDR2 SQIVND (reference sequence). The V end was cut by 6 bases, the J end by 1 base, with 9 bases between. The DNA of the CDR3 is TGTGCCAGTAGAAGACAGTCGAACACTGAAGCTTTCTTT. It translates to CASRRQSNTEAFF.

This chain uses TRBV6-5 with TRBJ2-7; possibly TRBD2 for D (5 bases). Germline-derived CDR1 and CDR2 are MNHEY and SVGAGI. This CDR3 has 13 residues. Trimming removed 6 bases at V and 1 base at J, with 10 bases between. In nucleotides, the CDR3 is TGTGCCAGCAGCCCCGGCGGGTCCTACGAGCAGTACTTC. This gives the protein CASSPGGSYEQYF.

V gene TRBV4-1 combines with J gene TRBJ2-2, with 12 bases that match TRBD2. Trimming at V came to 8 bases and at J to 6 bases, leaving 10 bases not matched to a gene. CDR1 and CDR2 (germline): MGHRA, YSYEKL. The CDR3 totals 16 residues. The CDR3 DNA sequence: TGCGCCAGCGGCACCCCTAGCGGGAGGGCCTCCGGGGAGCTGTTTTTT. Amino acids: CASGTPSGRASGELFF.

CDR3 DNA: TGCAGCGTGTGGACAGGCAACTATGGCTACACCTTC. Residues: CSVWTGNYGYTF. The rearrangement joins TRBV29-1 to TRBJ1-2; TRBD1 matches at 7 bases. Germline V lookup: CDR1 SQVTM, CDR2 ANQGSEA. This CDR3 contains 12 residues. V lost 6 bases and J lost 2; bases outside the gene matches: 3.

The chain is built from TRBV29-1 and TRBJ2-5; 8 nucleotides align to TRBD2. Looked up from germline, CDR1 is SQVTM and CDR2 is ANQGSEA. Unmatched junction bases numbered 6, after V lost 8 bases and J lost 4 bases. The CDR3 loop spans 12 amino acids. The CDR3 reads CSSDSGRETQYF. The CDR3 region has the DNA TGCAGCTCCGACAGCGGGAGAGAGACCCAGTACTTC.

The chain joins TRBV20-1 to TRBJ1-1; D is unresolved. The CDR3 has 11 amino acids. V lost 6 bases and J 3 bases, leaving 8 bases between the germline ends. Germline V gives CDR1 DFQATT, CDR2 SNEGSKA (reference sequence). CDR3 region: CSAHRDTEAFF. The CDR3 region has the DNA TGCAGTGCCCACCGAGACACTGAAGCTTTCTTT.

J is TRBJ2-3 and V is TRBV5-1, with D possibly being TRBD2 (6 bases). Trimming left V 3 bases short and J 4 bases short, with 15 bases between. The CDR3 has 15 residues. The V gene's germline CDR1 is SGHRS and CDR2 YFSETQ. The chain's CDR3 is CASSSTPGRPDTQYF. The CDR3 DNA follows: TGCGCCAGCAGCTCAACTCCGGGGAGGCCAGATACGCAGTATTTT.

V and J are TRBV28 and TRBJ1-5; D is unclear. This CDR3 is built from 12 residues. Germline CDR1 is MDHEN and CDR2 is SYDVKM. V lost 1 base to trimming and J lost 6 bases, with 4 bases between them. The CDR3: CASSLSGQPQHF. The DNA of the CDR3 is TGTGCCAGCAGTTTATCAGGTCAGCCCCAGCATTTT.

The genes are TRBV6-4 and TRBJ1-3, with D unclear. The CDR3 is made up of 16 amino acids. Germline values: CDR1 MRHNA, CDR2 SNTAGT. V dropped 3 bases and J dropped 0 bases, with 12 bases sitting between them. CDR3 in amino acids: CASSESQVHSGNTIYF. The DNA of the CDR3 is TGTGCCAGCAGTGAGAGCCAGGTTCACTCTGGAAACACCATATATTTT.

The V gene is TRBV7-3, the J gene TRBJ2-1; 9 bases are a match to TRBD2. CDR1 and CDR2 (germline): SGHTA, FQGTGA. J gave up 3 bases and V 5 bases, and 8 bases lay outside the gene matches. This CDR3 has 16 amino acids. The CDR3 nucleotides are TGTGCCAGCAGCCCCAAGGAGACTAGCGGCTACAATGAGCAGTTCTTC. Amino acid sequence: CASSPKETSGYNEQFF.

J is TRBJ2-7 and V is TRBV7-8; 8 bases fit TRBD1. V shed 5 bases and J 0 bases; nucleotides not matched to a gene: 6. Looked up from germline, CDR1 is SGHVS and CDR2 is FQNEAQ. CDR3 size: 15 residues. Here the CDR3 reads CASSVQGVSSYEQYF. The CDR3 DNA reads as TGTGCCAGCAGCGTACAGGGGGTGAGCTCCTACGAGCAGTACTTC.